This passage covers 5 T cell receptor beta chains from one sample sequenced in a study of blood T cell repertoires in COVID-19. The assay was immunoSEQ multiplex PCR, and TCRdb's table has in-frame clones only and misses some. The sample gives about 25,000 clones, more than 75% of which show up once; roughly 8% is in the top ten. The source material was peripheral blood. The receptors were gathered from a man aged 50-59 years with active COVID-19.

The chain has TRBV30 and TRBJ2-3; D gene unclear. Deletions cut 7 bases from V and 2 bases from J, with 16 bases between. The length of the CDR3 is 14 residues. The germline V gene encodes CDR1 GTSNPN and CDR2 SVGIG (reference sequence). CDR3: CASLGVYFTDTQYF. The CDR3 region has the DNA TGTGCCTCACTCGGAGTCTACTTCACAGATACGCAGTATTTT.

The rearrangement joins TRBV5-1 to TRBJ2-5, with a possible D match to TRBD2 (5 bases). The CDR3 sequence is 14 residues long. Germline CDR1 is SGHRS and CDR2 is YFSETQ. V shed 1 base and J shed 5 bases, with 12 bases lying between them. In DNA, the CDR3 is TGCGCCAGCAGCTTGCCCCGGGGTGCCGAGACCCAGTACTTC. It yields the protein CASSLPRGAETQYF.

This clone was observed once. In DNA, the CDR3 is TGTGCCATCAGGGAACAGGGATTAACTAGCACAGATACGCAGTATTTT. Amino acid sequence: CAIREQGLTSTDTQYF. The rearrangement links TRBV10-3 to TRBJ2-3, with D possibly TRBD1 on 6 matching bases. CDR3 length equals 16 residues. Germline lookup yields CDR1 ENHRY and CDR2 SYGVKD. Trimming removed 6 bases at V and 0 bases at J, with 16 bases between.

J is TRBJ1-6 and V is TRBV14; D not resolved. Trimming removed 1 base at V and 0 bases at J, with 13 bases between. Germline CDR1 is SGHDN and CDR2 is FVKESK. CDR3 size: 18 residues. DNA for the CDR3: TGTGCCAGCAGCCAAGTACACGGAGAAGGCTCCTATAATTCACCCCTCCACTTT. Translated, it gives CASSQVHGEGSYNSPLHF.

The V and J genes are TRBV5-5 and TRBJ1-6, with no clear D. Between the trimmed V and J ends, which lost 2 bases and 3 bases, there was a span of 15 bases. Germline V lookup: CDR1 SGHKS, CDR2 YYEKEE (reference sequence). The CDR3 spans 17 residues. CDR3 amino acids: CASSLGAEAFYNSPLHF. Here the CDR3 DNA reads TGTGCCAGCAGCTTAGGCGCGGAGGCCTTCTATAATTCACCCCTCCACTTT.